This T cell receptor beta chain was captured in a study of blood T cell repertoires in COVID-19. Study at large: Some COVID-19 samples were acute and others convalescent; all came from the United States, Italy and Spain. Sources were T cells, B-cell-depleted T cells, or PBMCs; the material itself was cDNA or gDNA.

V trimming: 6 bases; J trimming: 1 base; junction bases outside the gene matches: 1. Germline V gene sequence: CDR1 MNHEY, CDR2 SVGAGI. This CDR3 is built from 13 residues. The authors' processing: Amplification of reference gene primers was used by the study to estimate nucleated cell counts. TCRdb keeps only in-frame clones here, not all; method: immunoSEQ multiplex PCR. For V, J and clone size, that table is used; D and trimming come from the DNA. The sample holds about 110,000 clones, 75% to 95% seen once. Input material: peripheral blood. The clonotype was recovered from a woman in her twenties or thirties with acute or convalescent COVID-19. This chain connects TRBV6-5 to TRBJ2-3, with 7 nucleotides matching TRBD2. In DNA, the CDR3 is TGTGCCAGCAGACGGGGGGGCACAGATACGCAGTATTTT. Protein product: CASRRGGTDTQYF.